One T cell receptor beta chain is described in this entry. Its target is not known. This CDR3 has 13 residues. CDR1 SGHRS and CDR2 YFSETQ come from the germline V gene. J gave up 13 bases and V 1 base, and 8 bases lay outside the gene matches. Through template switching, a universal primer site was introduced, and the cDNA contained unique molecular identifiers. MiXCR, applied by TCRdb to the 5' RACE reads, yields one record per CDR3 protein. This sample has around 1.7 million distinct CDR3 sequences; under 35% occur once, and the top ten carry approximately 0.29%. The source of the sample is a study of identical twins. Regarding the study as a whole: Fewer insertions marked abundant cord blood beta clonotypes; young adult naive trended weakly, memory not at all.

This rearrangement joins TRBV5-1 to TRBJ2-5, with 9 bases fitting TRBD2. This TCR was sampled from a newborn girl in good health. Sequenced input: cord blood. CDR3 DNA sequence: TGCGCCAGCAGCTTGACTAGCGGGTACGAGCGGTACTTC. It translates to CASSLTSGYERYF.